This TCR beta chain is from a study of T cells in Graves' hyperthyroidism and ophthalmopathy. Diagnoses were made from clinical symptoms, serum measures (thyroxine and TRAb), thyroid ultrasound and orbital computed tomography. This clonotype was recorded many times. The CDR3 contains 13 residues. V lost 6 bases and J 3 bases, leaving 12 bases between the germline ends. The germline CDR1 and CDR2 sequences are MDHEN and SYDVKM. Amplified TCR beta CDR3 regions derived from RNA transcripts. A first-round RT-PCR of the TCR CDR3 used the HTBI primer set. TCRdb re-analysed the multiplex PCR reads in MiXCR, keeping a single row per CDR3 protein. The data show 350,000 to 450,000 distinct CDR3 sequences, around 14% seen once.

The clonotype comes from a woman aged 55-70 years with Graves' hyperthyroidism. The sequencing input was blood. The chain recombines TRBV28 with TRBJ2-7; D ambiguous. The CDR3 loop is CASRSGPRYEQYF. The CDR3 nucleotides are TGTGCCAGCAGATCCGGGCCGCGCTACGAGCAGTACTTC.